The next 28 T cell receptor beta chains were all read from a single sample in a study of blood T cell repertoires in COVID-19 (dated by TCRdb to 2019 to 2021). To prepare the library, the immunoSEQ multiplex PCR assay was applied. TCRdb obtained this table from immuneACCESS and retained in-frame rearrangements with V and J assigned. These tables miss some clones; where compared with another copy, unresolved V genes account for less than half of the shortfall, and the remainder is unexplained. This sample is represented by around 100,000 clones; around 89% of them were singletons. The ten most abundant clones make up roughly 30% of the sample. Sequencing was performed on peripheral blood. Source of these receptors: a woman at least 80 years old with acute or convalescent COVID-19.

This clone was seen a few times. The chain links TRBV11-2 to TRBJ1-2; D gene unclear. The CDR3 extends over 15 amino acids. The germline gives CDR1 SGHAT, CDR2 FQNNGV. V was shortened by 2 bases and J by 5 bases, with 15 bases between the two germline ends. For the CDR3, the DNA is TGTGCCAGCAGCTTATCGGAACTAGGGAGATATGGCTACACCTTC. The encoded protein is CASSLSELGRYGYTF. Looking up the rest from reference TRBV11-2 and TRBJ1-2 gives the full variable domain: EAGVAQSPRYKIIEKRQSVAFWCNPISGHATLYWYQQILGQGPKLLIQFQNNGVVDDSQLPKDRFSAERLKGVDSTLKIQPAKLEDSAVYLCASSLSELGRYGYTFGSGTRLTVV.

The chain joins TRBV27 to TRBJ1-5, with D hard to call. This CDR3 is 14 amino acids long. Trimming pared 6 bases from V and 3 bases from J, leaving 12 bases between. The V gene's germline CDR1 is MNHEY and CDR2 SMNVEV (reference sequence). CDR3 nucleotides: TGTGCCAGCAGCCTCGGGTCTTTCAATCAGCCCCAGCATTTT. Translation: CASSLGSFNQPQHF.

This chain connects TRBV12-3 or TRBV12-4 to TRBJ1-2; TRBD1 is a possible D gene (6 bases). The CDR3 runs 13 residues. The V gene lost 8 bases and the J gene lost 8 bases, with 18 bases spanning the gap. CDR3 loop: CASGGHPSRGYTF. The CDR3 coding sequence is TGTGCCAGCGGGGGACATCCGTCTCGAGGCTACACCTTC.

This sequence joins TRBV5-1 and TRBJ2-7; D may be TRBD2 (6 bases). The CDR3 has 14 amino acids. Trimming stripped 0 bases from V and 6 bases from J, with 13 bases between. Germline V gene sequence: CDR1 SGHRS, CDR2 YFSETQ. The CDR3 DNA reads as TGCGCCAGCAGCTTGGTCTGGGGGGTGGGCGAGCAGTACTTC. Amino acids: CASSLVWGVGEQYF.

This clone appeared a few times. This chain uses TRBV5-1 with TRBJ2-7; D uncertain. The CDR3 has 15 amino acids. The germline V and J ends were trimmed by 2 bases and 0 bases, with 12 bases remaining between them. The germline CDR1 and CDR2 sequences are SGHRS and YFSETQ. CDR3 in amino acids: CASSFGLPSSYEQYF. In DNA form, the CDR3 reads TGCGCCAGCAGCTTTGGGCTCCCCAGCTCCTACGAGCAGTACTTC.

This chain's CDR3 is CASSSLTGIGPQHF. The CDR3 DNA sequence: TGTGCCAGCAGTTCGCTGACAGGGATAGGGCCCCAGCATTTT. This chain links TRBV6-2 or TRBV6-3 with TRBJ1-5; 7 bases map to TRBD1. There are 14 residues in the CDR3. In germline, CDR1 is MNHEY, CDR2 SVGEGT. V gave up 4 bases and J gave up 9 bases; unmatched junction bases: 9.

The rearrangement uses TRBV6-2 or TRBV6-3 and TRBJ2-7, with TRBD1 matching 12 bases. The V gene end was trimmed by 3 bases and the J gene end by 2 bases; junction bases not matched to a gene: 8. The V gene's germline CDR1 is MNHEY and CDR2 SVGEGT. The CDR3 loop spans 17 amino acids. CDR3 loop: CASSYWDRGRRAYEQYF. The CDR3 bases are TGTGCCAGCAGTTATTGGGACAGGGGGCGCCGGGCCTACGAGCAGTACTTC.

The chain's CDR3 is CASSPLGQGSYNEQFF. CDR3 sequence (DNA): TGTGCCAGCTCACCACTAGGACAGGGCTCCTACAATGAGCAGTTCTTC. This rearrangement joins TRBV18 to TRBJ2-1; 8 bases fit TRBD1. Germline CDR1 KGHSH, CDR2 LQKENI. J gave up 0 bases and V 1 base, and 2 bases lay outside the gene matches. The CDR3 runs 16 residues.

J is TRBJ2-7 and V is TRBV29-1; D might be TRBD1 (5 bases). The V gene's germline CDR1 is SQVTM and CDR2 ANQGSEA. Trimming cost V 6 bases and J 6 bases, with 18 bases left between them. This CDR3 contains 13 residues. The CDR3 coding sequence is TGCAGCGTGAACGACAGAGGCAGGGCCGAGCAGTACTTC. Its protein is CSVNDRGRAEQYF.

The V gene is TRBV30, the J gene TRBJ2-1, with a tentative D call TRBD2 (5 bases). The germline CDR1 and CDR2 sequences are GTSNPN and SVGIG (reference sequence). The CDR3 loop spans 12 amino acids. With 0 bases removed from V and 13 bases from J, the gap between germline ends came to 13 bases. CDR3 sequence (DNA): TGTGCCTGGAGTGTAGGAGGCAGCAAACAGTTCTTC. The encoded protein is CAWSVGGSKQFF.

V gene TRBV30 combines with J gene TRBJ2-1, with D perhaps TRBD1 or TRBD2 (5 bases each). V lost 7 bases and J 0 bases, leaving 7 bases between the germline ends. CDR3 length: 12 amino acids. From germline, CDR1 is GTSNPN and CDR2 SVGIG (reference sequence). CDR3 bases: TGTGCCTCGGGGCGCTCCTACAATGAGCAGTTCTTC. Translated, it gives CASGRSYNEQFF.

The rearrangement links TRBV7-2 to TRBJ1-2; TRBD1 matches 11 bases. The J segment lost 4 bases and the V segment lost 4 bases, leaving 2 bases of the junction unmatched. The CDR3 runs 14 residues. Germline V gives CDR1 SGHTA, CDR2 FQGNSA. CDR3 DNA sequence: TGTGCCAGCAGCTCAGGGACAGGGGGCTATGGCTACACCTTC. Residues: CASSSGTGGYGYTF.

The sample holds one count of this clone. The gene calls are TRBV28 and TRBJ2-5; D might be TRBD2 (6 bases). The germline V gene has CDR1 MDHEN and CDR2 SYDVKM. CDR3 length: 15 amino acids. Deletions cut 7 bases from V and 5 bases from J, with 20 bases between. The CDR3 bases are TGTGCCAGCAAGTTGTGGGCGGGGCCAAGGGAGACCCAGTACTTC. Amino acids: CASKLWAGPRETQYF.

The CDR3 region has the DNA TGTGCCAGCAGCCCCTGGCTATCGGAGGGAAAAGCTTTCTTT. This encodes CASSPWLSEGKAFF. The rearrangement uses TRBV5-4 and TRBJ1-1; no firm D call. Germline CDR1 is SGHNT and CDR2 is YYREEE (reference sequence). V was pared by 4 bases and J by 9 bases, with 19 bases between. The CDR3 length is 14 residues.

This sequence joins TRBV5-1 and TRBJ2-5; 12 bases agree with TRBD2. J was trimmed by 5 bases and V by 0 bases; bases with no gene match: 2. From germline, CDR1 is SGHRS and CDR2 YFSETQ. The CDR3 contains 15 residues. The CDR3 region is CASSLGLAGEETQYF. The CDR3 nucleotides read TGCGCCAGCAGCTTGGGACTAGCGGGGGAGGAGACCCAGTACTTC.

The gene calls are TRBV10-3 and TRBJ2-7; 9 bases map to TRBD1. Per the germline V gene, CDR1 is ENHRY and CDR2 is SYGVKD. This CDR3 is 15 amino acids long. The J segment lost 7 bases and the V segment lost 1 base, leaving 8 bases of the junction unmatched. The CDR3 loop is CAISEFLDRGTEQYF. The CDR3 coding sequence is TGTGCCATCAGTGAGTTCTTGGACAGGGGTACTGAGCAGTACTTC.

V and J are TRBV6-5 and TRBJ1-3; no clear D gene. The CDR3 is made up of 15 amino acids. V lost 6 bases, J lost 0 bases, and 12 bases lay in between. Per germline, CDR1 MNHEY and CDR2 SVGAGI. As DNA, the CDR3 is TGTGCCAGCAGCTCCGGACTTGGCTCTGGAAACACCATATATTTT. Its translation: CASSSGLGSGNTIYF.

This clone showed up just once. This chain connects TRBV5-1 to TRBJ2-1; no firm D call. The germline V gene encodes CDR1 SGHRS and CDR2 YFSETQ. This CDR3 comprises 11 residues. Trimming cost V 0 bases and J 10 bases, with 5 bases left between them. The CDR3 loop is CASSLVAEQFF. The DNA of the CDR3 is TGCGCCAGCAGCTTGGTAGCAGAGCAGTTCTTC.

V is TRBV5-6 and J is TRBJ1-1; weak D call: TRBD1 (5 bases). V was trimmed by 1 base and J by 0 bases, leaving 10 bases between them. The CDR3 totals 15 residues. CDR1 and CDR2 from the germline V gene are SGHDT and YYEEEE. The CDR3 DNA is TGTGCCAGCAGCTTGAACAGGCTATTGAACACTGAAGCTTTCTTT. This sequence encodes CASSLNRLLNTEAFF.

CDR3 amino acids: CASSDPWQGGTGELFF. The DNA of the CDR3 is TGTGCCAGCAGTGACCCATGGCAGGGAGGCACCGGGGAGCTGTTTTTT. The gene calls are TRBV6-1 and TRBJ2-2; a weak D match, TRBD2 (6 bases). From germline, CDR1 is MNHNS and CDR2 SASEGT. The CDR3 loop spans 16 amino acids. The V and J ends lost 3 bases and 4 bases respectively, with 15 bases between them.

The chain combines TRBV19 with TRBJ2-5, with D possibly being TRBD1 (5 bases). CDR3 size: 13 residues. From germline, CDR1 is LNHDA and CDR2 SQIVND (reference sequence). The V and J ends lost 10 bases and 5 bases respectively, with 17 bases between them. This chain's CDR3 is CATRQLGWETQYF. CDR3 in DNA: TGTGCCACCCGACAGCTGGGCTGGGAGACCCAGTACTTC.

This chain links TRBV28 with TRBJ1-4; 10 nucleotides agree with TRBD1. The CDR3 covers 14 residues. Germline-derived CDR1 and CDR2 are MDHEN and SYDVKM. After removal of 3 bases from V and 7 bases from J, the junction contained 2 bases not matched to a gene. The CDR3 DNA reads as TGTGCCAGCAGTTTTGGGACAGGGGTTGAAAAACTGTTTTTT. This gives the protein CASSFGTGVEKLFF.

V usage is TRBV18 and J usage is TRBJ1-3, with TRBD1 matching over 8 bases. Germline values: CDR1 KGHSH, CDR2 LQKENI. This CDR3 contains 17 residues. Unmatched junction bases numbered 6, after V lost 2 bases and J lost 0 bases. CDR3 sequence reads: CASSPMTGAPSGNTIYF. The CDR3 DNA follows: TGTGCCAGCTCACCAATGACAGGGGCTCCCTCTGGAAACACCATATATTTT. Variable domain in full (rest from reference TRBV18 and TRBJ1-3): NAGVMQNPRHLVRRRGQEARLRCSPMKGHSHVYWYRQLPEEGLKFMVYLQKENIIDESGMPKERFSAEFPKEGPSILRIQQVVRGDSAAYFCASSPMTGAPSGNTIYFGEGSWLTVV.

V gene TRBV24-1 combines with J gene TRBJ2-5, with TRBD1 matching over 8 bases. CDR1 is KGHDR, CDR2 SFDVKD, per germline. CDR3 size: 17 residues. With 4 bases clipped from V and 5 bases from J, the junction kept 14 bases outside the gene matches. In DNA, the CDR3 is TGTGCCACCAGTGACACCGGGACAGGCCCGCGAGCGGAGACCCAGTACTTC. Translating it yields CATSDTGTGPRAETQYF.

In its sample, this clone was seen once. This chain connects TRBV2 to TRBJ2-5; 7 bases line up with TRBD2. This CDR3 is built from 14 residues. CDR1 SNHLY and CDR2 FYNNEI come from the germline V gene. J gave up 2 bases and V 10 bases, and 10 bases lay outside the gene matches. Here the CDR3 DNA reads TGTGCCACCACATTCAGCGGGGTTCAAGAGACCCAGTACTTC. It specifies CATTFSGVQETQYF.

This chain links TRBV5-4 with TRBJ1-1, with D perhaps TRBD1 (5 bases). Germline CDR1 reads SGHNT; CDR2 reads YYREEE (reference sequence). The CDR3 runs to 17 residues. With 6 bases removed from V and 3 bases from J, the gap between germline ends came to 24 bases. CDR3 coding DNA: TGTGCCAGCACTCCCGGGGGGATATCGAGGTGGGACACTGAAGCTTTCTTT. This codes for CASTPGGISRWDTEAFF.

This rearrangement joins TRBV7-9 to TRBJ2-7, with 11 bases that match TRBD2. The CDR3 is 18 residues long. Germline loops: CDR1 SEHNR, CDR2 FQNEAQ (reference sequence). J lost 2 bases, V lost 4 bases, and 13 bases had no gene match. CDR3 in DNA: TGTGCCAGCAGCTCCCGCGGTAGCGGGGGGGCGGCAGCCTACGAGCAGTACTTC. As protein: CASSSRGSGGAAAYEQYF.

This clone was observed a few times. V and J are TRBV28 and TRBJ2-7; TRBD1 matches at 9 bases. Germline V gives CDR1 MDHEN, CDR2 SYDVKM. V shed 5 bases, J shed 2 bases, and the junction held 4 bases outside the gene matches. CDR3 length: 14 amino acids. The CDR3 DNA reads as TGTGCCAGCAGTGGAAGGACAGGGGCCTACGAGCAGTACTTC. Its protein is CASSGRTGAYEQYF.